The 10 T cell receptor beta chains reported below all come from one sample, sequenced in a study of blood T cell repertoires in COVID-19. Generated by immunoSEQ multiplex PCR, the TCRdb table keeps only in-frame clones and is missing some. Of 95,000 to 150,000 clones detected, approximately 82% appear once; the ten largest clones hold 3.8%. The sequenced material came from peripheral blood. Source of these receptors: a woman aged 45-60 years with acute or convalescent COVID-19.

This chain uses TRBV7-9 with TRBJ1-1; D is undetermined. Germline CDR1 is SEHNR and CDR2 is FQNEAQ (reference sequence). The length of the CDR3 is 13 residues. With 4 bases removed from V and 1 base from J, the gap between germline ends came to 7 bases. For the CDR3, the DNA is TGTGCCAGCAGCTCCCAGTCGAACACTGAAGCTTTCTTT. It encodes CASSSQSNTEAFF.

This clone was seen just once. This rearrangement joins TRBV3-1 (or the pseudogene TRBV3-2) to TRBJ1-5; D remains unclear. V gave up 0 bases and J gave up 5 bases, with 11 bases separating them. Germline assignment: CDR1 LGHDT and CDR2 YNNKEL (reference sequence). The CDR3 extends over 15 amino acids. The CDR3 loop reads CASSQDYGSHQPQHF. The CDR3 bases are TGTGCCAGCAGCCAAGATTACGGGTCACATCAGCCCCAGCATTTT.

The V call is TRBV27, the J call TRBJ2-1; D might be TRBD1 (6 bases). CDR1 is MNHEY, CDR2 SMNVEV, per germline (reference sequence). The CDR3 is 15 residues long. Trimming removed 3 bases from V and 6 bases from J, with 15 bases in between. The CDR3 sequence is CASSLLGQSRNEQFF. Written as DNA, the CDR3 is TGTGCCAGCAGTTTGCTCGGACAGTCCCGCAATGAGCAGTTCTTC.

This sequence joins TRBV27 and TRBJ2-7; 9 nucleotides line up with TRBD2. J lost 5 bases, V lost 6 bases, and 11 bases had no gene match. The CDR3 sequence is 15 residues long. The germline V gene has CDR1 MNHEY and CDR2 SMNVEV (reference sequence). The CDR3 sequence is CASSPLSGRANEQYF. In nucleotides, the CDR3 is TGTGCCAGCAGCCCCCTTAGCGGGAGAGCGAACGAGCAGTACTTC.

The chain couples TRBV6-6 to TRBJ1-1; D might be TRBD1 (5 bases). Germline lookup yields CDR1 MNHNY and CDR2 SVGAGI (reference sequence). The CDR3 extends over 14 amino acids. V shed 2 bases and J shed 4 bases, with 11 bases lying between them. Written as DNA, the CDR3 is TGTGCCAGCAGTTACGGCCAGGGAGGCACTGAAGCTTTCTTT. Translation: CASSYGQGGTEAFF.

The chain has TRBV5-4 and TRBJ2-6, with D perhaps matching TRBD1 (6 bases). Deletions cut 2 bases from V and 2 bases from J, with 11 bases between. The CDR3 covers 16 residues. Germline lookup yields CDR1 SGHNT and CDR2 YYREEE (reference sequence). The CDR3 is CASSFSTGTGANVLTF. CDR3 in DNA: TGTGCCAGCAGCTTCTCTACAGGGACTGGGGCCAACGTCCTGACTTTC.

This chain uses TRBV28 with TRBJ2-1; TRBD2 agrees at 13 bases. Per germline, CDR1 MDHEN and CDR2 SYDVKM. The CDR3 consists of 16 residues. The V and J ends lost 5 bases and 7 bases, in that order; junction bases with no gene match: 8. CDR3 in amino acids: CASSPRTSGSRNEQFF. The CDR3 nucleotides read TGTGCCAGCAGTCCCCGGACTAGCGGGAGTCGAAATGAGCAGTTCTTC.

The J gene is TRBJ2-1, the V gene TRBV7-9, with 9 nucleotides matching TRBD1. Looked up from germline, CDR1 is SEHNR and CDR2 is FQNEAQ (reference sequence). The CDR3 runs to 14 residues. The V gene end was trimmed by 5 bases and the J gene end by 7 bases; junction bases not matched to a gene: 6. CDR3 region: CASSPGTGRNEQFF. In nucleotides, the CDR3 is TGTGCCAGCAGCCCGGGGACAGGGAGGAATGAGCAGTTCTTC.

This chain uses TRBV4-1 with TRBJ1-5; 8 nucleotides match TRBD1. CDR3 length equals 16 residues. Germline CDR1 MGHRA, CDR2 YSYEKL. V dropped 0 bases and J dropped 6; count of bases not matched to a gene: 7. The CDR3 DNA follows: TGCGCCAGCAGCCAAGATGCCGGACAGGGAATTCAGCCCCAGCATTTT. It specifies CASSQDAGQGIQPQHF.

This clone was recorded a few times. The chain carries TRBV19 and TRBJ1-2, with 8 bases matching TRBD1. V dropped 3 bases and J dropped 7; count of bases not matched to a gene: 10. Germline CDR1 and CDR2: LNHDA and SQIVND (reference sequence). The CDR3 loop spans 15 amino acids. The DNA for the CDR3 is TGTGCCAGTAGTATTTCAGCAGGGGGCGGACTTGGCTACACCTTC. Protein sequence: CASSISAGGGLGYTF.